Included here is one T cell receptor beta chain sequence, with context. This clonotype was seen many times. No antigen is known for it. No much larger clone exists at a distance of one base, and base qualities are not known. The entry originates in a study of T-cell reconstitution after alpha-beta-depleted transplantation in children (dated by TCRdb to the mid-2010s). Background for the entire study: T-cell immune reconstitution after TCRalphabeta/CD19-depleted allogeneic hematopoietic cell transplantation in children was quantitatively tracked in the study by means of TCR repertoire profiling. Points the paper makes about the study in general: Over the following months the frequencies of hyperexpanded clones went down, and after one year T-cell counts and TCRbeta diversity were mostly credited to newly produced T cells. The apparently early recovery of alphabetaT-cell counts about two months after transplant reportedly depended on only several hundred rapidly expanded clones that came from non-depleted graft cells. In some patients, high TCRbeta diversity at day 60 was attributed to recipient T cells and intrathymic progenitors that had survived conditioning.

The library was made by PCR. Reads for this sample came from an Illumina HiSeq 2500. Molecular barcoding was employed in the preparation of TCR libraries, with unique molecular identifiers being used to normalize TCRbeta repertoire quantification. In-frame beta chains were kept once TCRdb had trimmed the public reads at Q25 with fastp and called clones with MiXCR. Identical CDR3 protein sequences are pooled into one entry, listed with their most common genes and DNA. This sample lists roughly 300,000 distinct CDR3 sequences; 11% were detected once. The ten biggest clones cover 20% to 25% of the sample. The germline V gene provides CDR1 SGHRS and CDR2 YFSETQ. The CDR3 starts with the cysteine, ends with the phenylalanine, and has 16 residues. Only CDR3 DNA is held: 48 bases, read in frame from base 1. Trimming removed 0 bases from V and 3 bases from J; the gene matches leave 7 bases unexplained. The sample's treatment or condition, from its label and the paper: allogeneic hematopoietic cell transplantation with graft depleted of TCRalphabeta T cells and CD19 B cells. The children who served as transplant recipients had been given grafts of TCRalphabeta/CD19-depleted allogeneic hematopoietic cells.

The rearrangement joined TRBV5-1 to TRBJ2-5; 8 central bases correspond to TRBD1. This material consisted of peripheral blood, taken 180 days after TCRalphabeta/CD19-depleted stem cell transplant. This receptor was taken from a male patient aged 2-9 years who had a stem cell transplant for chronic granulomatous disease, so the T cells may come from the graft donor. In nucleotide form, the sequence is TGCGCCAGCAGCTTGGGCAACCCAGGGGGCAAAGAGACCCAGTACTTC. Its protein is CASSLGNPGGKETQYF.